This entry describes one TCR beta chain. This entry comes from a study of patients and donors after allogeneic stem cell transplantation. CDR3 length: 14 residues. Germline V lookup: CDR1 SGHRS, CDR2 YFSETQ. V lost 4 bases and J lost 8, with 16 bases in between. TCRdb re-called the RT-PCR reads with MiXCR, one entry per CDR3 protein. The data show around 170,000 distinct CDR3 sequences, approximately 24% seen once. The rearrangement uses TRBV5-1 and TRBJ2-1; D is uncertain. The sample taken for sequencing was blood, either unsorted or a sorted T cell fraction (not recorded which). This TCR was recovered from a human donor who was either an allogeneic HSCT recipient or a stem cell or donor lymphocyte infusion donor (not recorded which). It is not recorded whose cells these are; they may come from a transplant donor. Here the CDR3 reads CASSVKLLVDEQFF. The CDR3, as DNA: TGCGCCAGCAGCGTCAAACTATTGGTGGATGAGCAGTTCTTC. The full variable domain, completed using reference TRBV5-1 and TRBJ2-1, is KAGVTQTPRYLIKTRGQQVTLSCSPISGHRSVSWYQQTPGQGLQFLFEYFSETQRNKGNFPGRFSGRQFSNSRSEMNVSTLELGDSALYLCASSVKLLVDEQFFGPGTRLTVL.